One and the same sample provided the 30 T cell receptor beta chains below, sequenced in a study of T cells in Graves' hyperthyroidism and ophthalmopathy. Using RNA transcripts as the source, TCR beta CDR3 regions were amplified. HTBI primers were employed in a first-round RT-PCR of the TCR CDR3. TCRdb re-analysed the multiplex PCR reads in MiXCR, keeping a single row per CDR3 protein. Of roughly 300,000 distinct CDR3 sequences in the sample, 21% are singletons; the top ten hold under 55%. The sample taken for sequencing was blood. Source of these receptors: a woman aged 50 to 60 with Graves' hyperthyroidism.

This clonotype was seen a few times. A read error is possible here, since a much larger clone lies one base away. V and J are TRBV11-2 and TRBJ2-1, with 13 bases matching TRBD2. V shed 8 bases and J 3 bases; nucleotides not matched to a gene: 7. The CDR3 runs 16 residues. CDR1 SGHAT and CDR2 FQNNGV come from the germline V gene. The chain's CDR3 is CASGRTSGSYYNEQFF. The DNA for the CDR3 is TGTGCCAGCGGCCGGACTAGCGGGAGCTACTACAATGAGCAGTTCTTC.

V is TRBV5-6 and J is TRBJ2-4; 9 bases align to TRBD2. Trimming at V came to 0 bases and at J to 7 bases, leaving 5 bases not matched to a gene. Germline CDR1 reads SGHDT; CDR2 reads YYEEEE. The CDR3 is 15 residues long. CDR3 nucleotides: TGTGCCAGCAGCTTGGTAGCGGGGGTGGGGAACATTCAGTACTTC. It encodes CASSLVAGVGNIQYF.

This clonotype was seen ten or more times. The chain couples TRBV7-3 to TRBJ2-7, with no clear D. This CDR3 has 12 residues. CDR1 and CDR2 from the germline V gene are SGHTA and FQGTGA. Trimming took off 4 bases at V and 5 bases at J, with 9 bases between the two ends. The CDR3 protein is CASSSPGHEQYF. CDR3 bases: TGTGCCAGCAGCTCACCTGGCCACGAGCAGTACTTC.

The chain recombines TRBV7-9 with TRBJ2-7, with 11 bases aligning to TRBD2. V lost 2 bases to trimming and J lost 3 bases; unmatched junction nucleotides: 3. Per the germline V gene, CDR1 is SEHNR and CDR2 is FQNEAQ (reference sequence). The CDR3 spans 15 residues. CDR3 residues: CASSLIGTSGYEQYF. The CDR3 coding sequence is TGTGCCAGCAGCTTAATCGGGACTAGCGGCTACGAGCAGTACTTC. The full variable domain, rest sourced from reference TRBV7-9 and TRBJ2-7, is DTGVSQNPRHKITKRGQNVTFRCDPISEHNRLYWYRQTLGQGPEFLTYFQNEAQLEKSRLLSDRFSAERPKGSFSTLEIQRTEQGDSAMYLCASSLIGTSGYEQYFGPGTRLTVT.

This clonotype has ten or more counts. The J gene is TRBJ2-1, the V gene TRBV6-5; 10 bases are a match to TRBD2. The V gene end was trimmed by 0 bases and the J gene end by 9 bases; junction bases not matched to a gene: 11. This CDR3 has 17 amino acids. Germline CDR1 is MNHEY and CDR2 is SVGAGI. The CDR3 protein is CASSYSGRASGRGEQFF. CDR3 sequence (DNA): TGTGCCAGCAGTTACTCAGGCCGAGCTAGCGGGAGAGGTGAGCAGTTCTTC.

For the CDR3, the DNA is TGTGCCAGCAGCTTGGCCGGGAATACGCAGTATTTT. Protein product: CASSLAGNTQYF. The chain joins TRBV5-6 to TRBJ2-3; D is possibly TRBD2 (5 bases). The CDR3 loop spans 12 amino acids. Trimming shortened V by 0 bases and J by 7 bases, and 6 bases separated the two germline ends. Germline assignment: CDR1 SGHDT and CDR2 YYEEEE. Supplemented by reference TRBV5-6 and TRBJ2-3, the full variable domain reads DAGVTQSPTHLIKTRGQQVTLRCSPKSGHDTVSWYQQALGQGPQFIFQYYEEEERQRGNFPDRFSGHQFPNYSSELNVNALLLGDSALYLCASSLAGNTQYFGPGTRLTVL.

This chain uses TRBV7-9 with TRBJ1-6, with no clear D. Deletions cut 8 bases from V and 0 bases from J, with 8 bases between. This CDR3 is 14 amino acids long. Germline lookup yields CDR1 SEHNR and CDR2 FQNEAQ (reference sequence). The CDR3 nucleotides read TGTGCCAGCCTACCGAGCTCCTATAATTCACCCCTCCACTTT. Residues: CASLPSSYNSPLHF.

This clonotype turned up a few times. The chain joins TRBV19 to TRBJ2-1; D call uncertain. This CDR3 has 13 amino acids. CDR1 and CDR2 (germline): LNHDA, SQIVND (reference sequence). Trimming pared 3 bases from V and 6 bases from J, leaving 9 bases between. CDR3 amino acids: CASSMGTGNEQFF. Here the CDR3 DNA reads TGTGCCAGTAGTATGGGAACGGGCAATGAGCAGTTCTTC.

This chain links TRBV7-2 with TRBJ2-1, with 7 bases fitting TRBD1. Germline CDR1 is SGHTA and CDR2 is FQGNSA. V shed 2 bases and J 4 bases; nucleotides not matched to a gene: 5. This CDR3 spans 15 amino acids. The DNA of the CDR3 is TGTGCCAGCAGCTTAAGGGGGCCAGTATACAATGAGCAGTTCTTC. Encoded protein: CASSLRGPVYNEQFF.

The V and J genes are TRBV6-2 or TRBV6-3 and TRBJ2-2, with D perhaps matching TRBD2 (6 bases). Germline V gives CDR1 MNHEY, CDR2 SVGEGT. The CDR3 is made up of 13 amino acids. V shed 6 bases and J shed 7 bases, with 12 bases lying between them. This chain's CDR3 is CASSRLGGGELFF. The CDR3 DNA reads as TGTGCCAGCAGCCGCCTGGGAGGCGGGGAGCTGTTTTTT.

This clonotype was recorded at least ten times. The J gene is TRBJ1-1, the V gene TRBV5-1; a possible D gene is TRBD1 (6 bases). The germline V gene encodes CDR1 SGHRS and CDR2 YFSETQ. The CDR3 runs 14 residues. The V and J ends lost 4 bases and 0 bases respectively, with 10 bases between them. The CDR3 coding sequence is TGCGCCAGCAGCATCGGACAGATGAACACTGAAGCTTTCTTT. Amino acid sequence: CASSIGQMNTEAFF.

This clonotype was detected many times. This rearrangement joins TRBV2 to TRBJ2-1, with D maybe TRBD1 (5 bases). This CDR3 region has 15 residues. Germline CDR1 and CDR2: SNHLY and FYNNEI. Trimming pared 4 bases from V and 1 base from J, leaving 11 bases between. The CDR3 protein is CASSATRGSYNEQFF. As DNA, the CDR3 is TGTGCCAGCAGTGCAACAAGGGGATCCTACAATGAGCAGTTCTTC. The variable domain in full, completed from reference TRBV2 and TRBJ2-1, reads EPEVTQTPSHQVTQMGQEVILRCVPISNHLYFYWYRQILGQKVEFLVSFYNNEISEKSEIFDDQFSVERPDGSNFTLKIRSTKLEDSAMYFCASSATRGSYNEQFFGPGTRLTVL.

This clonotype appeared many times. The chain links TRBV7-2 to TRBJ1-2; D possibly corresponds to TRBD1 (5 bases). In germline, CDR1 is SGHTA, CDR2 FQGNSA. CDR3 size: 15 residues. The V gene lost 5 bases and the J gene lost 6 bases, with 19 bases spanning the gap. The CDR3 region has the DNA TGTGCCAGCAGCCCGAATTGGGGGTCTCGAAATGGCTACACCTTC. It is translated as CASSPNWGSRNGYTF.

V usage is TRBV20-1 and J usage is TRBJ1-6; 10 bases are shared with TRBD1. V was pared by 0 bases and J by 0 bases, with 5 bases of the junction left unmatched. The CDR3 runs 18 residues. CDR1 DFQATT and CDR2 SNEGSKA come from the germline V gene (reference sequence). CDR3 sequence (DNA): TGCAGTGCTAGAGATTTGGGACAGGGGAGCTCCTATAATTCACCCCTCCACTTT. It is translated as CSARDLGQGSSYNSPLHF.

This clonotype was recorded many times. The rearrangement links TRBV18 to TRBJ2-1; D ambiguous. Trimming removed 2 bases from V and 5 bases from J, with 10 bases in between. Germline V gene sequence: CDR1 KGHSH, CDR2 LQKENI. The CDR3 covers 14 residues. The CDR3 protein is CASSPETLDNEQFF. The CDR3 nucleotides read TGTGCCAGCTCACCAGAGACGCTGGACAATGAGCAGTTCTTC.

About this clonotype: A read error may be the cause here, since a much bigger clone is one base away. The chain employs TRBV7-2 and TRBJ2-5; D is ambiguous. The CDR3 covers 16 residues. V gave up 5 bases and J gave up 0 bases, with 16 bases separating them. The germline V gene has CDR1 SGHTA and CDR2 FQGNSA. CDR3 sequence: CASSPKVVVYQETQYF. The CDR3 DNA is TGTGCCAGCAGCCCCAAGGTCGTCGTATACCAAGAGACCCAGTACTTC.

This clonotype was found many times. The rearrangement uses TRBV20-1 and TRBJ2-7; D remains unclear. The CDR3 has 15 amino acids. Germline V gives CDR1 DFQATT, CDR2 SNEGSKA (reference sequence). The germline V and J ends were trimmed by 2 bases and 2 bases, with 16 bases remaining between them. In nucleotides, the CDR3 is TGCAGTGCTAGACCCGGACCATTCGCCCCCTACGAGCAGTACTTC. It encodes CSARPGPFAPYEQYF.

This clonotype appeared many times. V usage is TRBV5-1 and J usage is TRBJ2-3; 9 bases fit TRBD1. V was clipped by 5 bases and J by 3 bases; unmatched bases: 4. CDR1 and CDR2 from the germline V gene are SGHRS and YFSETQ. CDR3 length: 14 residues. CDR3 coding DNA: TGCGCCAGCAGACGAGGACAGGGGACAGATACGCAGTATTTT. Translation: CASRRGQGTDTQYF. Looking up the rest from reference TRBV5-1 and TRBJ2-3 gives the full variable domain: KAGVTQTPRYLIKTRGQQVTLSCSPISGHRSVSWYQQTPGQGLQFLFEYFSETQRNKGNFPGRFSGRQFSNSRSEMNVSTLELGDSALYLCASRRGQGTDTQYFGPGTRLTVL.

This clonotype was counted many times. The rearrangement links TRBV11-2 to TRBJ1-6; D is undetermined. The CDR3 has 14 residues. Trimming shortened V by 5 bases and J by 8 bases, and 13 bases separated the two germline ends. Germline-derived CDR1 and CDR2 are SGHAT and FQNNGV. CDR3 protein: CASSPLLTDSPLHF. In DNA, the CDR3 is TGTGCCAGCAGCCCTTTGCTCACGGATTCACCCCTCCACTTT.

The CDR3 region has the DNA TGCGCCAGCAGCCAAGGACTAGCGGGAGGCGATGAGCAGTTCTTC. Translation gives CASSQGLAGGDEQFF. The chain combines TRBV4-1 with TRBJ2-1; TRBD2 agrees at 13 bases. V lost 1 base to trimming and J lost 8 bases; unmatched junction nucleotides: 2. Germline V gene sequence: CDR1 MGHRA, CDR2 YSYEKL. The CDR3 is 15 amino acids.

The DNA of the CDR3 is TGTGCCAGCAGTCTTGGGCGGGACAGGCGAGGAGATACGCAGTATTTT. Amino acids: CASSLGRDRRGDTQYF. The chain employs TRBV28 and TRBJ2-3; 8 bases fit TRBD1. J gave up 5 bases and V 5 bases, and 12 bases lay outside the gene matches. CDR3 size: 16 residues. Germline V gene sequence: CDR1 MDHEN, CDR2 SYDVKM. Filled out from reference TRBV28 and TRBJ2-3, the complete variable domain reads DVKVTQSSRYLVKRTGEKVFLECVQDMDHENMFWYRQDPGLGLRLIYFSYDVKMKEKGDIPEGYSVSREKKERFSLILESASTNQTSMYLCASSLGRDRRGDTQYFGPGTRLTVL.

This clonotype was found many times. The rearrangement links TRBV27 to TRBJ2-2; D is ambiguous. Germline CDR1 MNHEY, CDR2 SMNVEV (reference sequence). V lost 4 bases, J lost 1 base, and 1 base lay in between. This CDR3 has 12 amino acids. CDR3 bases: TGTGCCAGCAGTTGGAACACCGGGGAGCTGTTTTTT. Protein sequence: CASSWNTGELFF.

The CDR3 DNA sequence: TGTGCCTGGAGTGTGGCAGGGAGGGAAAAACTGTTTTTT. Its translation: CAWSVAGREKLFF. V gene TRBV30 combines with J gene TRBJ1-4, with a tentative D call TRBD1 (5 bases). This CDR3 region has 13 residues. The germline gives CDR1 GTSNPN, CDR2 SVGIG (reference sequence). V was clipped by 0 bases and J by 8 bases, with 10 bases between them.

This clonotype was counted many times. The chain uses TRBV12-3 or TRBV12-4 and TRBJ1-6; TRBD1 might be the D (6 bases). This CDR3 spans 13 amino acids. Trimming left V 4 bases short and J 9 bases short, with 10 bases between. The CDR3 region has the DNA TGTGCCAGCAGTTGGGCACAGGGTTCACCCCTCCACTTT. Translated: CASSWAQGSPLHF.

As for this clonotype: A much larger clone lies one base from this, so it may be a read error. The V call is TRBV7-9, the J call TRBJ2-1; 10 nucleotides line up with TRBD1. The CDR3 contains 14 residues. Germline trimming cut 5 bases from V and 8 bases from J; bases unmatched to any gene: 6. Germline assignment: CDR1 SEHNR and CDR2 FQNEAQ (reference sequence). The CDR3 nucleotides are TGTGCCAGCAGCCCCTGGGACAGGGGATATGAGCAGTTCTTC. It codes for CASSPWDRGYEQFF.

The chain combines TRBV12-3 or TRBV12-4 with TRBJ1-2; D is undetermined. Between the trimmed V and J ends, which lost 6 bases and 5 bases, there was a span of 7 bases. The CDR3 consists of 11 residues. The CDR3 loop is CASRSDYGYTF. CDR3 DNA sequence: TGTGCCAGCAGATCGGATTATGGCTACACCTTC.

This clonotype was detected many times. The rearrangement links TRBV11-2 to TRBJ1-4, with TRBD1 as a possible D gene (6 bases). Germline V CDR1 and CDR2: SGHAT, FQNNGV. The CDR3 has 16 amino acids. V lost 5 bases and J lost 4, with 17 bases in between. The CDR3 coding sequence is TGTGCCAGCAGCACAGGCGCGGGACACGGTAATGAAAAACTGTTTTTT. Translating it yields CASSTGAGHGNEKLFF.

At least ten counts were recorded for this clonotype. This chain joins TRBV13 and TRBJ2-4; 7 bases match TRBD2. J was trimmed by 5 bases and V by 2 bases; bases with no gene match: 6. CDR3 length: 15 residues. The V gene's germline CDR1 is PRHDT and CDR2 FYEKMQ (reference sequence). CDR3 residues: CASSLLGGAQNIQYF. For the CDR3, the DNA is TGTGCCAGCAGCTTATTGGGAGGGGCACAAAACATTCAGTACTTC.

This chain links TRBV2 with TRBJ2-7; D is perhaps TRBD1 or TRBD2 (5 bases each). V was clipped by 6 bases and J by 3 bases, with 18 bases between them. The CDR3 extends over 15 amino acids. Germline lookup yields CDR1 SNHLY and CDR2 FYNNEI. The CDR3 DNA follows: TGTGCCAGCAGCGGTGTGAGGGGTCCCGACTACGAGCAGTACTTC. It is translated as CASSGVRGPDYEQYF.

There are a few counts of this clonotype. The chain has TRBV28 and TRBJ2-7, with TRBD2 matching over 12 bases. With V trimmed by 7 bases and J by 7 bases, 11 bases remained unmatched. The CDR3 spans 15 residues. CDR1 and CDR2 (germline): MDHEN, SYDVKM. The CDR3 is CASNTPTSGRWEQYF. CDR3 sequence (DNA): TGTGCCAGCAATACCCCGACTAGCGGGAGATGGGAGCAGTACTTC.